The T cell receptor beta chain described here comes from a study of cytomegalovirus exposure and HLA in healthy donors. Findings and limits, study-wide: Exclusion applied to some V segments, including TRBV6-2 and TRBV6-3, as they were indistinguishable. Sequencing had likely introduced a cluster of highly shared sequence variants as an artifact.

This PCR relied on a set of 60 Vbeta primers and 13 Jbeta primers. Clones were sequenced by immunoSEQ multiplex PCR, and TCRdb holds only the in-frame ones, with some missing. The sample yields 95,000 to 150,000 clones, around 84% seen once. Germline V gene lookup returns CDR1 GTSNPN and CDR2 SVGIG (reference sequence). This CDR3 is 12 amino acids long. V lost 4 bases and J lost 5; bases outside the gene matches: 2. For this clone: Antigen unknown.

The chain has TRBV30 and TRBJ2-4; TRBD1 agrees at 7 bases. The clonotype was recovered from a woman aged 25 to 45 in good health and CMV-seropositive. The sample consisted of PBMCs. CDR3 DNA sequence: TGTGCCTGGACCGGGACAGAAAACATTCAGTACTTC. Translated: CAWTGTENIQYF.